Shown below are 25 T cell receptor beta chains from a single sample sequenced in a study of control samples from healthy donors and cancer patients. The data were produced by immunoSEQ multiplex PCR, yet TCRdb's version contains in-frame clones alone and is incomplete. The table shows 80,000 or so clones, with roughly 90% occurring only once. Sample: blood. Every receptor here comes from a man aged 45-60 years in good health.

In its sample, this clone ranks as medium-sized (0.01 to 0.1%). The rearrangement joins TRBV2 to TRBJ2-7; 8 nucleotides match TRBD1. The CDR3 is 15 residues long. Trimming removed 6 bases from V and 1 base from J; junction bases left unmatched: 8. Germline V lookup: CDR1 SNHLY, CDR2 FYNNEI. CDR3 DNA sequence: TGTGCCAGCAGGGCTCAGGGGGCTAGGTCCTACGAGCAGTACTTC. As protein: CASRAQGARSYEQYF.

This chain uses TRBV30 with TRBJ2-4; D is undetermined. From germline, CDR1 is GTSNPN and CDR2 SVGIG (reference sequence). The V gene lost 1 base and the J gene lost 8 bases, with 9 bases spanning the gap. The CDR3 spans 12 residues. The CDR3 DNA sequence: TGTGCCTGGAGTGAGATCTCTTACATTCAGTACTTC. This codes for CAWSEISYIQYF.

This sequence joins TRBV30 and TRBJ1-4; no reliable D call. CDR1 is GTSNPN, CDR2 SVGIG, per germline (reference sequence). The germline V and J ends were trimmed by 1 base and 3 bases, with 6 bases remaining between them. The CDR3 runs 13 residues. Written as DNA, the CDR3 is TGTGCCTGGAGTGGAGGGCCTAATGAAAAACTGTTTTTT. Protein: CAWSGGPNEKLFF.

The V gene is TRBV18, the J gene TRBJ2-2, with 8 bases identical to TRBD1. This CDR3 is 15 amino acids long. The trim removed 6 bases at V and 3 bases at J, leaving 6 bases unmatched. Germline V gene lookup returns CDR1 KGHSH and CDR2 LQKENI. The CDR3 nucleotides read TGTGCCAGCTCGTCAGGGGGCGCATACACCGGGGAGCTGTTTTTT. Translation gives CASSSGGAYTGELFF.

V and J are TRBV19 and TRBJ1-6; D gene unclear. Germline V gene data show CDR1 as LNHDA and CDR2 as SQIVND (reference sequence). V was clipped by 5 bases and J by 6 bases, with 8 bases between them. CDR3 length equals 13 residues. CDR3 coding DNA: TGTGCCAGTAGTGGCCAAAGTAATTCACCCCTCCACTTT. This encodes CASSGQSNSPLHF.

V and J are TRBV5-1 and TRBJ2-1; 13 bases map to TRBD2. The length of the CDR3 is 15 residues. In germline, CDR1 is SGHRS, CDR2 YFSETQ. Trimming took 4 bases from V and 2 from J; bases not matched to a gene: 0. CDR3 in DNA: TGCGCCAGCAGCGGACTAGCGGGGGCCTACAATGAGCAGTTCTTC. Encoded protein: CASSGLAGAYNEQFF.

The gene calls are TRBV7-9 and TRBJ1-2; maybe TRBD1 (5 bases). The CDR3 contains 13 residues. CDR1 is SEHNR, CDR2 FQNEAQ, per germline (reference sequence). V shed 4 bases and J shed 4 bases, with 10 bases lying between them. The CDR3 coding sequence is TGTGCCAGCAGCTCGGGGACGGCCTATGGCTACACCTTC. Its translation: CASSSGTAYGYTF.

J is TRBJ1-2 and V is TRBV19; D is perhaps TRBD1 (6 bases). The CDR3 sequence is 16 residues long. CDR1 is LNHDA and CDR2 is SQIVND in the germline V gene (reference sequence). With 4 bases removed from V and 7 bases from J, the gap between germline ends came to 22 bases. CDR3 region: CASSRVYREGGSGYTF. The CDR3 DNA is TGTGCCAGTAGTAGAGTCTACAGGGAGGGCGGGAGTGGCTACACCTTC.

The chain combines TRBV12-3 or TRBV12-4 with TRBJ1-2, with 8 bases fitting TRBD1. The CDR3 is 13 residues long. V lost 6 bases and J lost 5; bases outside the gene matches: 5. The CDR3: CASSLDRGYGYTF. The CDR3 nucleotides are TGTGCCAGCAGCCTTGACAGGGGATATGGCTACACCTTC.

The chain carries TRBV18 and TRBJ1-6; 8 bases map to TRBD1. The CDR3 extends over 16 amino acids. V was clipped by 3 bases and J by 10 bases; unmatched bases: 11. Germline V gene data show CDR1 as KGHSH and CDR2 as LQKENI. This chain's CDR3 is CASSPSDGQGRSPLHF. The CDR3 bases are TGTGCCAGCTCACCCTCTGATGGACAGGGACGGTCACCCCTCCACTTT.

CDR3 residues: CASSSQGTDNSPLHF. The CDR3 nucleotides read TGTGCCAGCAGTTCACAGGGTACTGACAATTCACCCCTCCACTTT. The genes are TRBV6-6 and TRBJ1-6, with D possibly matching TRBD1 (6 bases). Trimming cost V 4 bases and J 7 bases, with 14 bases left between them. This CDR3 has 15 amino acids. CDR1 MNHNY and CDR2 SVGAGI come from the germline V gene (reference sequence).

This sequence joins TRBV12-3 or TRBV12-4 and TRBJ1-2; D unclear. CDR3 length equals 12 residues. Trimming shortened V by 3 bases and J by 5 bases, and 7 bases separated the two germline ends. DNA of the CDR3: TGTGCCAGCAGTTTCGGGCAGTATGGCTACACCTTC. It translates to CASSFGQYGYTF.

This clone has a single count. In DNA form, the CDR3 reads TGTGCCCGCGACAGGGAAAGAACCGGGGAGCTGTTTTTT. Translation: CARDRERTGELFF. V and J are TRBV27 and TRBJ2-2; 7 bases line up with TRBD1. CDR1 and CDR2 (germline): MNHEY, SMNVEV (reference sequence). The CDR3 consists of 13 residues. J gave up 5 bases and V 11 bases, and 8 bases lay outside the gene matches.

The rearrangement joins TRBV6-1 to TRBJ2-5; no firm D call. V was shortened by 2 bases and J by 7 bases, with 8 bases between the two germline ends. Per germline, CDR1 MNHNS and CDR2 SASEGT. This CDR3 has 12 residues. This CDR3 is CASSERVGTQYF. In nucleotides, the CDR3 is TGTGCCAGCAGTGAACGGGTGGGGACCCAGTACTTC.

The rearrangement uses TRBV28 and TRBJ2-6; 14 nucleotides match TRBD2. V was clipped by 5 bases and J by 2 bases; unmatched bases: 5. This CDR3 spans 18 amino acids. Germline V gene lookup returns CDR1 MDHEN and CDR2 SYDVKM. CDR3 coding DNA: TGTGCCAGCAGTCGCCGACTAGCGGGGGGGCCTGGGGCCAACGTCCTGACTTTC. This encodes CASSRRLAGGPGANVLTF.

The rearrangement uses TRBV10-1 and TRBJ2-2; D unclear. The CDR3 runs to 12 residues. V gave up 2 bases and J gave up 7 bases, with 5 bases separating them. In germline, CDR1 is WNHNN, CDR2 SYGVQD (reference sequence). The DNA of the CDR3 is TGCGCCAGCAGTGAGAAGGACGGGGAGCTGTTTTTT. Protein sequence: CASSEKDGELFF.

The gene calls are TRBV5-1 and TRBJ2-1, with D unresolved. The V gene's germline CDR1 is SGHRS and CDR2 YFSETQ. The CDR3 sequence is 15 residues long. V lost 2 bases to trimming and J lost 0 bases, with 9 bases between them. For the CDR3, the DNA is TGCGCCAGCAGCTTCGGGTCCGGCTCCTACAATGAGCAGTTCTTC. Its protein is CASSFGSGSYNEQFF.

This clone was detected a few times. V is TRBV14 and J is TRBJ2-7; D possibly matches TRBD1 or TRBD2 (5 bases each). V was clipped by 4 bases and J by 0 bases, with 22 bases between them. Germline CDR1 reads SGHDN; CDR2 reads FVKESK. This CDR3 has 18 residues. CDR3 in amino acids: CASSPGRSQRGSSYEQYF. Written as DNA, the CDR3 is TGTGCCAGCAGCCCGGGGCGCAGCCAGAGGGGTAGCTCCTACGAGCAGTACTTC. Looking up the rest from reference TRBV14 and TRBJ2-7 gives the full variable domain: EAGVTQFPSHSVIEKGQTVTLRCDPISGHDNLYWYRRVMGKEIKFLLHFVKESKQDESGMPNNRFLAERTGGTYSTLKVQPAELEDSGVYFCASSPGRSQRGSSYEQYFGPGTRLTVT.

The chain is built from TRBV27 and TRBJ2-7; weak D call: TRBD2 (7 bases). Trimming took off 5 bases at V and 6 bases at J, with 17 bases between the two ends. This CDR3 has 14 residues. The germline gives CDR1 MNHEY, CDR2 SMNVEV (reference sequence). The chain's CDR3 is CASSAWGGRLEQYF. The CDR3 nucleotides are TGTGCCAGCAGTGCTTGGGGGGGGCGTCTCGAGCAGTACTTC.

Here the CDR3 reads CASSPSAMNTEAFF. CDR3 nucleotides: TGTGCCAGCAGCCCCAGCGCCATGAACACTGAAGCTTTCTTT. V gene TRBV7-9 combines with J gene TRBJ1-1; D not certain. Germline V lookup: CDR1 SEHNR, CDR2 FQNEAQ (reference sequence). The CDR3 runs 14 residues. V was cut by 5 bases and J by 0 bases, with 10 bases left in between.

The chain couples TRBV6-5 to TRBJ1-1, with 7 bases identical to TRBD1. Germline CDR1 MNHEY, CDR2 SVGAGI. V trimming: 8 bases; J trimming: 5 bases; junction bases outside the gene matches: 11. The length of the CDR3 is 14 residues. The CDR3 nucleotides are TGTGCCAGCGGCGACGACAGGGTCACGACTGAAGCTTTCTTT. It translates to CASGDDRVTTEAFF.

V usage is TRBV6-5 and J usage is TRBJ1-1, with 9 bases identical to TRBD1. Per germline, CDR1 MNHEY and CDR2 SVGAGI. There are 15 residues in the CDR3. Germline trimming cut 9 bases from V and 0 bases from J; bases unmatched to any gene: 8. In DNA, the CDR3 is TGTGCCAGTGGACAGGGGCGCTCCCTGAACACTGAAGCTTTCTTT. Amino acids: CASGQGRSLNTEAFF.

V is TRBV9 and J is TRBJ2-3; TRBD2 agrees at 7 bases. V was clipped by 3 bases and J by 3 bases; unmatched bases: 4. Germline V gene sequence: CDR1 SGDLS, CDR2 YYNGEE. The CDR3 has 14 amino acids. CDR3 sequence reads: CASSAAGRTDTQYF. In nucleotides, the CDR3 is TGTGCCAGCAGCGCAGCGGGGAGAACAGATACGCAGTATTTT.

The chain couples TRBV29-1 to TRBJ2-1; D perhaps matches TRBD2 (5 bases). The CDR3 runs to 12 residues. Trimming cost V 6 bases and J 3 bases, with 9 bases left between them. The germline V gene encodes CDR1 SQVTM and CDR2 ANQGSEA. Here the CDR3 DNA reads TGCAGCGTCCGGGGTTTCTACAATGAGCAGTTCTTC. Protein product: CSVRGFYNEQFF.

The chain joins TRBV6-5 to TRBJ1-2, with D tentatively TRBD1 (5 bases). The CDR3 consists of 15 residues. With 6 bases removed from V and 0 bases from J, the gap between germline ends came to 14 bases. CDR1 and CDR2 (germline): MNHEY, SVGAGI. The CDR3 nucleotides are TGTGCCAGCAGCCCACGGGACGGAGCTAACTATGGCTACACCTTC. Its translation: CASSPRDGANYGYTF.